This section outlines one T cell receptor beta chain sequence together with its context. The source of the sample is a study of shared clonotypes between healthy human individuals. Each subset's genomic DNA was shared equally among a number of immunoSEQ plates. Data came from immunoSEQ multiplex PCR; TCRdb stores just in-frame clones and leaves some out. The data show 2 million or so clones, about 95% seen once. Naive CD8 cells comprised CD45RO-negative, CCR7-positively selected cells, excluding terminally differentiated effector memory CD45RA+ cells. Germline V gene data show CDR1 as SGHTA and CDR2 as FQGNSA. The CDR3 loop spans 12 amino acids. Trimming shortened V by 3 bases and J by 6 bases, and 6 bases separated the two germline ends.

Sequencing was carried out using naive CD8+ T cells sorted from blood. J is TRBJ2-1 and V is TRBV7-2; D unresolved. This sequence was found in a man between 18 and 29 years old in good health. In nucleotides, the CDR3 is TGTGCCAGCAGCTTGGGCCTCAATGAGCAGTTCTTC. Protein: CASSLGLNEQFF.